The source of this TCR beta chain is a study of blood T cell repertoires in COVID-19. Profiled with immunoSEQ multiplex PCR; TCRdb holds only in-frame clones, not every one. The table has 90,000 to 120,000 clones, around 87% seen once. Input material: peripheral blood. The receptor was derived from a man over 45 with acute or convalescent COVID-19.

The CDR3: CASSFLGEYNEQFF. In DNA form, the CDR3 reads TGCGCCAGCAGCTTCCTGGGAGAATACAATGAGCAGTTCTTC. The J gene is TRBJ2-1, the V gene TRBV5-1; possible D gene TRBD2, 5 bases. V lost 2 bases and J 4 bases, leaving 10 bases between the germline ends. The CDR3 is 14 residues long. The germline V gene encodes CDR1 SGHRS and CDR2 YFSETQ.